Following are 15 T cell receptor beta chains from one sample sequenced in a study of OX40 agonist ivuxolimab in advanced cancers. Libraries were prepared by immunoSEQ multiplex PCR; TCRdb keeps only in-frame clonotypes and omits some of them. The profile shows fewer than 25,000 clones, roughly 84% of them singletons. The sequenced sample was CD4+ or CD8+ T cells sorted from blood, obtained in a trial of the OX40 agonist ivuxolimab. The receptors shown here come from an adult with an advanced solid tumor such as melanoma, head and neck, liver or kidney cancer.

V gene TRBV7-7 combines with J gene TRBJ2-2; TRBD1 matches 7 bases. Germline trimming cut 1 base from V and 0 bases from J; bases unmatched to any gene: 5. CDR1 and CDR2 (germline): SSHAT, FNYEAQ (reference sequence). This CDR3 has 17 amino acids. CDR3 DNA sequence: TGTGCCAGCAGCTTAGACAGGGGTTACGCGAACACCGGGGAGCTGTTTTTT. Protein: CASSLDRGYANTGELFF.

There are a few counts of this clone. The V and J genes are TRBV7-2 and TRBJ2-7; D is undetermined. This CDR3 region has 14 residues. In germline, CDR1 is SGHTA, CDR2 FQGNSA. Trimming stripped 2 bases from V and 2 bases from J, with 10 bases between. This chain's CDR3 is CASSLSPTAYEQYF. The CDR3 DNA is TGTGCCAGCAGCTTATCTCCGACGGCCTACGAGCAGTACTTC. Supplemented by reference TRBV7-2 and TRBJ2-7, the full variable domain reads GAGVSQSPSNKVTEKGKDVELRCDPISGHTALYWYRQSLGQGLEFLIYFQGNSAPDKSGLPSDRFSAERTGGSVSTLTIQRTQQEDSAVYLCASSLSPTAYEQYFGPGTRLTVT.

J is TRBJ2-3 and V is TRBV5-4; weak D call: TRBD2 (6 bases). The germline V gene has CDR1 SGHNT and CDR2 YYREEE (reference sequence). The CDR3 loop spans 15 amino acids. V was clipped by 0 bases and J by 5 bases, with 13 bases between them. CDR3 sequence reads: CASSLGRERIDTQYF. CDR3 coding DNA: TGTGCCAGCAGCTTGGGGCGGGAAAGGATAGATACGCAGTATTTT.

This chain links TRBV2 with TRBJ1-3; tentatively, D is TRBD1 (5 bases). The V gene's germline CDR1 is SNHLY and CDR2 FYNNEI. Trimming took 3 bases from V and 0 from J, leaving 12 bases between them. This CDR3 contains 16 residues. This chain's CDR3 is CASSDRDRDSGNTIYF. The CDR3 DNA follows: TGTGCCAGCAGTGACCGGGACCGAGACTCTGGAAACACCATATATTTT.

The chain uses TRBV29-1 and TRBJ2-1; D gene unclear. The V end was cut by 5 bases, the J end by 8 bases, with 22 bases between. Per germline, CDR1 SQVTM and CDR2 ANQGSEA. The CDR3 covers 15 residues. For the CDR3, the DNA is TGCAGCGTTATAACGACGAACCCTCGCTCCGATGAGCAGTTCTTC. Its protein is CSVITTNPRSDEQFF.

The rearrangement uses TRBV7-9 and TRBJ2-2; 15 bases line up with TRBD2. V lost 4 bases to trimming and J lost 4 bases; unmatched junction nucleotides: 4. CDR1 and CDR2 from the germline V gene are SEHNR and FQNEAQ (reference sequence). The CDR3 extends over 17 amino acids. The CDR3 nucleotides are TGTGCCAGCAGCTCCCGGACTAGCGGGAGGGGCACCGGGGAGCTGTTTTTT. Protein: CASSSRTSGRGTGELFF.

The chain joins TRBV21-1 to TRBJ2-5; the table's D call, TRBD2, has no DNA check behind it. The J call is in doubt because the DNA end fits TRBJ2-7 better. TRBV21-1 is termed a pseudogene. The CDR3 consists of 15 residues. In DNA form, the CDR3 reads TGTGCCAGCAGCAAACCTCCGGGGAGCTCCTACGAGCAGTACTTC. Protein: CASSKPPGSSYEQYF.

This rearrangement joins TRBV7-6 to TRBJ2-7; no reliable D call. CDR3 size: 11 residues. Looked up from germline, CDR1 is SGHVS and CDR2 is FNYEAQ. Deletions cut 10 bases from V and 4 bases from J, with 11 bases between. CDR3 coding DNA: TGTGCCACCGTGGAAGGATACGAGCAGTACTTC. Amino acids: CATVEGYEQYF.

This chain links TRBV18 with TRBJ2-1; unclear D gene. Trimming took 3 bases from V and 9 from J, leaving 9 bases between them. CDR3 size: 12 residues. The germline CDR1 and CDR2 sequences are KGHSH and LQKENI. The DNA of the CDR3 is TGTGCCAGCTCACCGAGCAGAACTGAGCAGTTCTTC. Translation gives CASSPSRTEQFF.

The chain recombines TRBV6-5 with TRBJ1-1, with D uncertain. This CDR3 contains 13 residues. With 1 base removed from V and 1 base from J, the gap between germline ends came to 4 bases. Per the germline V gene, CDR1 is MNHEY and CDR2 is SVGAGI. The CDR3 DNA reads TGTGCCAGCAGTTACTGGGGGAACACTGAAGCTTTCTTT. Protein product: CASSYWGNTEAFF.

Concerning this clone itself: A far larger clone is only one base removed, so a read error is likely. The chain uses TRBV5-2 and TRBJ2-1; TRBD2, the D gene given by the table, was not confirmed from the DNA. TRBV5-2 constitutes a pseudogene. CDR3 length equals 13 residues. CDR3 nucleotide sequence: TGTGCCAGCAGTCGGGACTACCACAATGAGCAGTTCTTC. Amino acids: CASSRDYHNEQFF.

V usage is TRBV4-1 and J usage is TRBJ1-1; D might be TRBD1 (6 bases). The CDR3 runs to 17 residues. The V gene lost 3 bases and the J gene lost 6 bases, with 23 bases spanning the gap. Germline CDR1 and CDR2: MGHRA and YSYEKL. The CDR3 spells CASSHGFFGSGGPEAFF. DNA of the CDR3: TGCGCCAGCAGCCACGGATTCTTTGGGTCCGGGGGGCCTGAAGCTTTCTTT.

A single count supports this clone. The genes are TRBV29-1 and TRBJ1-2, with 9 bases aligning to TRBD1. Losses at the gene ends were 7 bases for V and 5 bases for J; bases not matched to a gene: 8. Germline V gene sequence: CDR1 SQVTM, CDR2 ANQGSEA. CDR3 length: 13 residues. DNA for the CDR3: TGCAGCGCCCGGACAGGGGACGATTATGGCTACACCTTC. Its translation is CSARTGDDYGYTF.

The CDR3 coding sequence is TGTGCCAGCAGCTTAGAAGCGGGAACCTCCTACGAGCAGTACTTC. This gives the protein CASSLEAGTSYEQYF. The chain has TRBV7-6 and TRBJ2-7; 7 positions match TRBD2. The CDR3 contains 15 residues. V was pared by 1 base and J by 0 bases, with 3 bases of the junction left unmatched. CDR1 and CDR2 (germline): SGHVS, FNYEAQ.

The chain carries TRBV2 and TRBJ2-3; D is ambiguous. Germline values: CDR1 SNHLY, CDR2 FYNNEI. V lost 7 bases and J 2 bases, leaving 10 bases between the germline ends. The CDR3 covers 13 residues. Written as DNA, the CDR3 is TGTGCCAGCAATGGCGGAGTCACAGATACGCAGTATTTT. Translation gives CASNGGVTDTQYF.